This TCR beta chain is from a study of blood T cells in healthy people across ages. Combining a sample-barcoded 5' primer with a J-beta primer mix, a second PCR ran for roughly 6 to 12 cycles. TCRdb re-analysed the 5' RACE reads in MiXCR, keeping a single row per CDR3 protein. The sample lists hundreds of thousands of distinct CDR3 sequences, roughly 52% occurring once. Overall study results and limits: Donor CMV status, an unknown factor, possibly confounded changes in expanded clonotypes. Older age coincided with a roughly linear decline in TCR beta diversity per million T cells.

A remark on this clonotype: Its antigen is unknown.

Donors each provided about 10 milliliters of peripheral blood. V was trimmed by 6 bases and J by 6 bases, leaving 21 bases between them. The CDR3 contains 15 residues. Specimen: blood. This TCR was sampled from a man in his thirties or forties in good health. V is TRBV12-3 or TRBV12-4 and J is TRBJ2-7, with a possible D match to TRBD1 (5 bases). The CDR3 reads CASSASGRTFPEQYF. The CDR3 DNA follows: TGTGCCAGCAGCGCTAGTGGCAGGACATTTCCCGAGCAGTACTTC.